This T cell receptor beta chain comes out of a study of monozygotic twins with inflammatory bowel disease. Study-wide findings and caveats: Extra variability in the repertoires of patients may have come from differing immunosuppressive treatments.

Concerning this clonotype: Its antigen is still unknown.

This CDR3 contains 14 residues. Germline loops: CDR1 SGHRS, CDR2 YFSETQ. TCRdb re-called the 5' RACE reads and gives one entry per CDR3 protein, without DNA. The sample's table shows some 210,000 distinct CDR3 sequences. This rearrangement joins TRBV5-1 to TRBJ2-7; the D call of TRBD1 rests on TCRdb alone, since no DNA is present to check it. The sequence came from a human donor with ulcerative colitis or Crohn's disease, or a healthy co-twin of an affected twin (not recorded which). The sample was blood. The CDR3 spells CASSNTGGSSEQYF.